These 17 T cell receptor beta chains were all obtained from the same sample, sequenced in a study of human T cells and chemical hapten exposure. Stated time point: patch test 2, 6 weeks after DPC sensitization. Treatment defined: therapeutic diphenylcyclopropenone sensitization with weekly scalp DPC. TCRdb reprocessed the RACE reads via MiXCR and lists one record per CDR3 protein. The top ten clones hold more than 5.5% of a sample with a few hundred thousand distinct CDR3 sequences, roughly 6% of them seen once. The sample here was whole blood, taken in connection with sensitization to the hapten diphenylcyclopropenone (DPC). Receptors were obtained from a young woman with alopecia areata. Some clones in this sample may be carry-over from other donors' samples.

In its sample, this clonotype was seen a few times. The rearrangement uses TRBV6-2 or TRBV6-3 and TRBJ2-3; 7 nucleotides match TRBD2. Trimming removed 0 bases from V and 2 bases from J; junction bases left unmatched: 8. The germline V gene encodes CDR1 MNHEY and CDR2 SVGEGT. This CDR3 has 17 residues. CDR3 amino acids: CASSYSASGTNTDTQYF. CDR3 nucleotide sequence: TGTGCCAGCAGTTACTCTGCTAGCGGTACGAACACAGATACGCAGTATTTT.

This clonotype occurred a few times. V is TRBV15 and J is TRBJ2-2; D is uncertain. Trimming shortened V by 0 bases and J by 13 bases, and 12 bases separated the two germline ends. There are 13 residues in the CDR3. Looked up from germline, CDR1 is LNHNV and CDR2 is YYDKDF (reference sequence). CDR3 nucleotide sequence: TGTGCCACCAGCAGAGAGGGGATCGCCACGCTGTTTTTT. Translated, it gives CATSREGIATLFF. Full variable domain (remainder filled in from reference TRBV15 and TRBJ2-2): DAMVIQNPRYQVTQFGKPVTLSCSQTLNHNVMYWYQQKSSQAPKLLFHYYDKDFNNEADTPDNFQSRRPNTSFCFLDIRSPGLGDTAMYLCATSREGIATLFFGEGSRLTVL.

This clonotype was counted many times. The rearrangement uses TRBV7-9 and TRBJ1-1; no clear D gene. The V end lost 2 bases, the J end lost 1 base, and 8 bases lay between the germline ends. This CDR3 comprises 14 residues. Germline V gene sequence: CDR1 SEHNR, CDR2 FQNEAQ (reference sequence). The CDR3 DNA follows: TGTGCCAGCAGCTTAATGGTCAGGAACACTGAAGCTTTCTTT. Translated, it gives CASSLMVRNTEAFF. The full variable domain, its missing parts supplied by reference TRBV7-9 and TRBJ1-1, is DTGVSQNPRHKITKRGQNVTFRCDPISEHNRLYWYRQTLGQGPEFLTYFQNEAQLEKSRLLSDRFSAERPKGSFSTLEIQRTEQGDSAMYLCASSLMVRNTEAFFGQGTRLTVV.

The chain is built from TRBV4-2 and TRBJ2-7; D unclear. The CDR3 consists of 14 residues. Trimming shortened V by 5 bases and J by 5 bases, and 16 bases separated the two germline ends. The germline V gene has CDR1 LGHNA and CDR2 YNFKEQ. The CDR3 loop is CASSSLKTGHEQYF. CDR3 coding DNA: TGTGCCAGCAGCTCCCTAAAGACTGGCCACGAGCAGTACTTC.

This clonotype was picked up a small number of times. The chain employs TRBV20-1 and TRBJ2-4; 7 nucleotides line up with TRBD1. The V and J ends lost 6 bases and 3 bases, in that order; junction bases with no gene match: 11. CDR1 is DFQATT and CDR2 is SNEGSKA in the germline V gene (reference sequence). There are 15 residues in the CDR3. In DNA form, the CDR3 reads TGCAGTGCAAAGACAGGGAATATTGGCAAAAACATTCAGTACTTC. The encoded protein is CSAKTGNIGKNIQYF.

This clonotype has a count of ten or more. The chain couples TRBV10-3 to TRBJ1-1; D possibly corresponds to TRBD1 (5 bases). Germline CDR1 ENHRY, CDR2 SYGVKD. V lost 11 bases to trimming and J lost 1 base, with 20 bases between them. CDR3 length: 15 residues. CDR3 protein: CAASGSGRSNTEAFF. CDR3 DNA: TGTGCCGCCTCCGGGTCGGGACGGTCGAACACTGAAGCTTTCTTT.

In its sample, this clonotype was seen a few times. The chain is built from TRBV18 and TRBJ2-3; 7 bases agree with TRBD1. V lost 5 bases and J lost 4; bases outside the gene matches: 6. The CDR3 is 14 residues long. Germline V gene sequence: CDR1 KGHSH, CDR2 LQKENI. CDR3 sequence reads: CASSFYRGPDTQYF. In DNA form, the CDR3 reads TGTGCCAGCTCATTCTACAGGGGCCCAGATACGCAGTATTTT.

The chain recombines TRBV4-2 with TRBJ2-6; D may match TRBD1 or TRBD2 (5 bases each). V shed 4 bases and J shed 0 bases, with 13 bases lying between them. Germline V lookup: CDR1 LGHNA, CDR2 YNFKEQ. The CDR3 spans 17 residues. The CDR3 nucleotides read TGTGCCAGCAGCCCCACGGGACGATACTCTGGGGCCAACGTCCTGACTTTC. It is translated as CASSPTGRYSGANVLTF.

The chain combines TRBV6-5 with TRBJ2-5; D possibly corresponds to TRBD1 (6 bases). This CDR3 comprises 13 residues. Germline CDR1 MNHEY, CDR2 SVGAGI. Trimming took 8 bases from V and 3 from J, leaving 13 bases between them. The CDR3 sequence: CASGRTGKETQYF. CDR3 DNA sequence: TGTGCCAGCGGAAGAACAGGGAAAGAGACCCAGTACTTC.

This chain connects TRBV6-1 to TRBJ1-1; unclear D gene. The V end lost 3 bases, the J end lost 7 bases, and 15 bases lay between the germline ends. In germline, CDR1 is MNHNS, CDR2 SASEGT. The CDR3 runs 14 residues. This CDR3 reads CASSDGRIVHEAFF. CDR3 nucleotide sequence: TGTGCCAGCAGTGATGGGCGGATAGTCCATGAAGCTTTCTTT.

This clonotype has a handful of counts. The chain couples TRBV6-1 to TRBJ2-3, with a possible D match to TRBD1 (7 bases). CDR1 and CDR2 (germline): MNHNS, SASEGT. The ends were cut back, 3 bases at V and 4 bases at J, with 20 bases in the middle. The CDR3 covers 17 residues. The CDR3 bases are TGTGCCAGCAGTGATTTTGCAGGGGGGTTTCCGGCAGATACGCAGTATTTT. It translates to CASSDFAGGFPADTQYF.

CDR3 in amino acids: CASKPGVGANVLTF. The CDR3, as DNA: TGTGCCAGCAAACCGGGGGTTGGGGCCAACGTCCTGACTTTC. The chain employs TRBV6-1 and TRBJ2-6, with D tentatively TRBD2 (6 bases). V lost 7 bases, J lost 3 bases, and 10 bases lay in between. CDR1 MNHNS and CDR2 SASEGT come from the germline V gene. The CDR3 has 14 residues.

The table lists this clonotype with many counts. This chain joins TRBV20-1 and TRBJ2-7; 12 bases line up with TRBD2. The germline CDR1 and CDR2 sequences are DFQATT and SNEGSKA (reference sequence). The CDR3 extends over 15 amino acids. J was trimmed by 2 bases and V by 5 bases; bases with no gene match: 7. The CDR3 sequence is CSAPYSSGGAYEQYF. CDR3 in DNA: TGCAGTGCTCCATACTCTAGCGGGGGGGCCTACGAGCAGTACTTC.

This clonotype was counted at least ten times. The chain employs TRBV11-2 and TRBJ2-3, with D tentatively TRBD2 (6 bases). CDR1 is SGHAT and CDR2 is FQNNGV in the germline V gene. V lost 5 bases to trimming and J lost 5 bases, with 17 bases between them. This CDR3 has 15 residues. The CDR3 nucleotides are TGTGCCAGCAGCCTAAGAAGGACTAACGGAGATACGCAGTATTTT. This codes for CASSLRRTNGDTQYF.

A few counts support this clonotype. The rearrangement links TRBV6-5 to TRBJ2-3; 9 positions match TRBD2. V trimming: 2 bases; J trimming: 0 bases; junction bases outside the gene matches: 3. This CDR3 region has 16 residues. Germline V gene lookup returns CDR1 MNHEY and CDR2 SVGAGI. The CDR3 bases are TGTGCCAGCAGTTACGCCCTAGCGGGAAGCACAGATACGCAGTATTTT. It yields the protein CASSYALAGSTDTQYF.

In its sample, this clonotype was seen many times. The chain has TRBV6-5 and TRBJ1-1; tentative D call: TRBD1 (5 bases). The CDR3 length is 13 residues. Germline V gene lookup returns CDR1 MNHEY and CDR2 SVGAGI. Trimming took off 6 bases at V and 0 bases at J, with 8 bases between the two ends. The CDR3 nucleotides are TGTGCCAGCAGCCGACAGATGAACACTGAAGCTTTCTTT. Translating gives CASSRQMNTEAFF.

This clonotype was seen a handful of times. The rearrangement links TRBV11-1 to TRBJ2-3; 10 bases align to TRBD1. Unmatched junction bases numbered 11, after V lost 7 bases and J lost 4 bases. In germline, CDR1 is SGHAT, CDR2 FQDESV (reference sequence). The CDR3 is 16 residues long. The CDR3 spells CASILRTTGGADTQYF. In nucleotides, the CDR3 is TGTGCCAGCATCCTAAGGACGACAGGGGGCGCAGATACGCAGTATTTT.